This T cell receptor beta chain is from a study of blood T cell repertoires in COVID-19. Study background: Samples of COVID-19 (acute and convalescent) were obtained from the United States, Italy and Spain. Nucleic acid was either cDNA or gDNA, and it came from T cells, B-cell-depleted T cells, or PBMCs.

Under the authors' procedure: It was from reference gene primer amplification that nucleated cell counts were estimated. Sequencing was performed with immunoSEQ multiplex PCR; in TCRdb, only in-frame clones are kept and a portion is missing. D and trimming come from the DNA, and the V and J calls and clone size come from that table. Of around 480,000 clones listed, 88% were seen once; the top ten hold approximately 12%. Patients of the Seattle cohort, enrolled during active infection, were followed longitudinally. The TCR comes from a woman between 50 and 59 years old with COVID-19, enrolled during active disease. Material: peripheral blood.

CDR3 protein: CANTEAENTEAFF. In DNA, the CDR3 is TGTGCCAATACGGAGGCAGAGAACACTGAAGCTTTCTTT. The chain uses TRBV2 and TRBJ1-1; no definite D call. This CDR3 spans 13 amino acids. Germline-derived CDR1 and CDR2 are SNHLY and FYNNEI. Trimming left V 10 bases short and J 1 base short, with 13 bases between.